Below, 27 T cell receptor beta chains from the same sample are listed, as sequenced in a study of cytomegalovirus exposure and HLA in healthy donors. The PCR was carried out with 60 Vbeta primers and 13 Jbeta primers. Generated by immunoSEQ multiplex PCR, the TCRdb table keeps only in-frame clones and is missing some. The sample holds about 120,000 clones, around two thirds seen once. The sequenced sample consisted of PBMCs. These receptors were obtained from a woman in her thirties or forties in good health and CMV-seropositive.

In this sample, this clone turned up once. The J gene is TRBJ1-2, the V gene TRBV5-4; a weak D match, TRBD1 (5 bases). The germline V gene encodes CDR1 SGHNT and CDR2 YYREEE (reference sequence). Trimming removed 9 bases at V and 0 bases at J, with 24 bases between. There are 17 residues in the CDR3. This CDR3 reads CATWHKGTFLSNYGYTF. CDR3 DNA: TGTGCCACGTGGCACAAGGGGACTTTTCTCTCTAACTATGGCTACACCTTC.

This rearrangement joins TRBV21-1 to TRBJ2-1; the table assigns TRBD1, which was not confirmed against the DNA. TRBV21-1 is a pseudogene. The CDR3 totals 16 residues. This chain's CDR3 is CASSKIRTGVSHEQFF. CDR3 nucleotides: TGTGCCAGCAGCAAAATTAGGACAGGGGTTTCCCATGAGCAGTTCTTC.

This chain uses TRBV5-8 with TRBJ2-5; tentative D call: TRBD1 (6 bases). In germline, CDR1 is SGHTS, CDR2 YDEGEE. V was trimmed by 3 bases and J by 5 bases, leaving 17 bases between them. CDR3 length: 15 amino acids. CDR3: CASSSQITGLETQYF. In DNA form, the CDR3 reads TGTGCCAGCAGCTCTCAAATAACAGGGTTGGAGACCCAGTACTTC.

Here the CDR3 reads CASSLIRDFKETQYF. For the CDR3, the DNA is TGCGCCAGCAGCTTGATCAGGGATTTTAAGGAGACCCAGTACTTC. This rearrangement joins TRBV5-1 to TRBJ2-5; D is perhaps TRBD1 (5 bases). CDR3 length equals 15 residues. Trimming removed 1 base at V and 5 bases at J, with 15 bases between. The germline V gene encodes CDR1 SGHRS and CDR2 YFSETQ.

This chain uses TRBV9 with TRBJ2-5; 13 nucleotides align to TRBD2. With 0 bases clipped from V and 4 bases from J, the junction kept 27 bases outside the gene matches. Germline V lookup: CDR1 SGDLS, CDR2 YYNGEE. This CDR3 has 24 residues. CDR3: CASSVVVRGGTSGREIGVLETQYF. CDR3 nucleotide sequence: TGTGCCAGCAGCGTAGTAGTCCGGGGGGGTACTAGCGGGAGGGAGATAGGTGTCCTAGAGACCCAGTACTTC.

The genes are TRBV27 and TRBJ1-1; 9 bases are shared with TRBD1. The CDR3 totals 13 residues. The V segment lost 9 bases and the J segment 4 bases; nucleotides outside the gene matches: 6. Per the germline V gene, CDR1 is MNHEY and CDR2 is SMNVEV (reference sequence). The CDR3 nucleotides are TGTGCCAGTAGGACAGGGGAAGGCACTGAAGCTTTCTTT. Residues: CASRTGEGTEAFF.

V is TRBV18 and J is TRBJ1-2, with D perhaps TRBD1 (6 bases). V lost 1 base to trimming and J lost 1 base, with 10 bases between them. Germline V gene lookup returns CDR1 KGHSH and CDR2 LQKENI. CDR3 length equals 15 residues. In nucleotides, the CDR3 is TGTGCCAGCTCACCACTCGAACAGGGTAACTATGGCTACACCTTC. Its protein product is CASSPLEQGNYGYTF. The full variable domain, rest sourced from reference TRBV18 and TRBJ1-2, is NAGVMQNPRHLVRRRGQEARLRCSPMKGHSHVYWYRQLPEEGLKFMVYLQKENIIDESGMPKERFSAEFPKEGPSILRIQQVVRGDSAAYFCASSPLEQGNYGYTFGSGTRLTVV.

The CDR3 sequence is CASSPGTSGSHEQYF. CDR3 coding DNA: TGTGCCAGCAGCCCCGGGACTAGCGGGAGCCACGAGCAGTACTTC. The rearrangement links TRBV5-4 to TRBJ2-7; 14 bases agree with TRBD2. V lost 4 bases to trimming and J lost 5 bases; unmatched junction nucleotides: 5. The CDR3 consists of 15 residues. Germline V gene data show CDR1 as SGHNT and CDR2 as YYREEE (reference sequence).

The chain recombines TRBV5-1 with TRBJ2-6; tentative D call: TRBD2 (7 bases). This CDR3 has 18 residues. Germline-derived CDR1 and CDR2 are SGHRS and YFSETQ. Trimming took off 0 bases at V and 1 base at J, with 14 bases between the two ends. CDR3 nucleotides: TGCGCCAGCAGCTTGGAGGGGGGACTAAAATCTGGGGCCAACGTCCTGACTTTC. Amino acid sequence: CASSLEGGLKSGANVLTF.

Here the CDR3 DNA reads TGTGCCAGCAGTTACTCTCTGGGGGCCAACGTCCTGACTTTC. This codes for CASSYSLGANVLTF. The genes are TRBV6-6 and TRBJ2-6; D unresolved. The germline V gene has CDR1 MNHNY and CDR2 SVGAGI (reference sequence). With 0 bases removed from V and 4 bases from J, the gap between germline ends came to 4 bases. The CDR3 covers 14 residues.

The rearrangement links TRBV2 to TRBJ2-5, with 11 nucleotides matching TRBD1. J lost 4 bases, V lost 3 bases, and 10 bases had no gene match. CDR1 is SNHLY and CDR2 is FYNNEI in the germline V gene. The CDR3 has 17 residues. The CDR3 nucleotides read TGTGCCAGCAGTGAGACGGGACAGGGGGATTTGGGAGAGACCCAGTACTTC. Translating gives CASSETGQGDLGETQYF. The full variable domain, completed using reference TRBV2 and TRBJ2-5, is EPEVTQTPSHQVTQMGQEVILRCVPISNHLYFYWYRQILGQKVEFLVSFYNNEISEKSEIFDDQFSVERPDGSNFTLKIRSTKLEDSAMYFCASSETGQGDLGETQYFGPGTRLLVL.

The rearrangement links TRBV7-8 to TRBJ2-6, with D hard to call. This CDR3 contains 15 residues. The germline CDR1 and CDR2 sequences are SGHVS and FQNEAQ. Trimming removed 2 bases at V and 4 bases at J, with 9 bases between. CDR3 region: CASSLRSEGANVLTF. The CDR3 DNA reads TGTGCCAGCAGCTTACGATCGGAGGGGGCCAACGTCCTGACTTTC.

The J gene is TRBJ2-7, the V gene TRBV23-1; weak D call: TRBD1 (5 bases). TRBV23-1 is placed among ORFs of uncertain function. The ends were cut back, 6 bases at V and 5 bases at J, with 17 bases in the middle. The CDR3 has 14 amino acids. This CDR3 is CASSREGANHEQYF. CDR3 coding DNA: TGCGCCAGCAGCAGAGAAGGGGCGAACCACGAGCAGTACTTC.

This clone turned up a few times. The CDR3 protein is CASSIRPSGTGALFYGYTF. The CDR3 region has the DNA TGTGCCAGTAGTATTCGACCCTCCGGGACAGGGGCCCTTTTTTATGGCTACACCTTC. The chain carries TRBV19 and TRBJ1-2; TRBD1 agrees at 10 bases. Unmatched junction bases numbered 18, after V lost 3 bases and J lost 5 bases. Germline-derived CDR1 and CDR2 are LNHDA and SQIVND (reference sequence). The CDR3 runs 19 residues. The complete variable domain, with remaining parts taken from reference TRBV19 and TRBJ1-2, reads DGGITQSPKYLFRKEGQNVTLSCEQNLNHDAMYWYRQDPGQGLRLIYYSQIVNDFQKGDIAEGYSVSREKKESFPLTVTSAQKNPTAFYLCASSIRPSGTGALFYGYTFGSGTRLTVV.

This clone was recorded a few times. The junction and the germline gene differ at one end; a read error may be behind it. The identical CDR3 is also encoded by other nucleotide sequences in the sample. The CDR3 spells CSVGWGGNTGELFF. CDR3 nucleotide sequence: TGCAGCGTTGGTTGGGGGGGGAACACCGGGGAGCTGTTCTTT. This rearrangement joins TRBV29-1 to TRBJ2-2; 7 bases fit TRBD2. The CDR3 covers 14 residues. CDR1 is SQVTM and CDR2 is ANQGSEA in the germline V gene.

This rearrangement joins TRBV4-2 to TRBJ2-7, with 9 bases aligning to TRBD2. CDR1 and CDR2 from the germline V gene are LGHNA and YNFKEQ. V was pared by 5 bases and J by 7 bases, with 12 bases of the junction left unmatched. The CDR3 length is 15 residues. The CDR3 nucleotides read TGTGCCAGCAGCACCCCGACTAGCGGAGTGGGGGAGCAGTACTTC. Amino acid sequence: CASSTPTSGVGEQYF.

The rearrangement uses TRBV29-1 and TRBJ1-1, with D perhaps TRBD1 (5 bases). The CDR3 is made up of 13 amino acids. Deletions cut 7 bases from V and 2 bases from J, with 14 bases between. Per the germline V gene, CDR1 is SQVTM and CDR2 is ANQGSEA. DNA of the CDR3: TGCAGCGCCCTGGTGGACACCAACACTGAAGCTTTCTTT. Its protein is CSALVDTNTEAFF.

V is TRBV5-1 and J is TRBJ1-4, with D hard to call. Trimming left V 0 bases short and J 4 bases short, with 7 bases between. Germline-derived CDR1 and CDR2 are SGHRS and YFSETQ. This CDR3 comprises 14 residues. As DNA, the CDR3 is TGCGCCAGCAGCTTGGGACTAGGTAATGAAAAACTGTTTTTT. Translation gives CASSLGLGNEKLFF. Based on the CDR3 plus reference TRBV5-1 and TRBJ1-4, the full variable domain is KAGVTQTPRYLIKTRGQQVTLSCSPISGHRSVSWYQQTPGQGLQFLFEYFSETQRNKGNFPGRFSGRQFSNSRSEMNVSTLELGDSALYLCASSLGLGNEKLFFGSGTQLSVL.

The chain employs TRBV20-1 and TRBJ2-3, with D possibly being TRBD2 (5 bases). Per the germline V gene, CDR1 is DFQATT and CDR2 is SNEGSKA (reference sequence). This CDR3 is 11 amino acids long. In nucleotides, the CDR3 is TGCAGCACGAGGGTGGCGGATACGCAGTATTTT. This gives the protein CSTRVADTQYF.

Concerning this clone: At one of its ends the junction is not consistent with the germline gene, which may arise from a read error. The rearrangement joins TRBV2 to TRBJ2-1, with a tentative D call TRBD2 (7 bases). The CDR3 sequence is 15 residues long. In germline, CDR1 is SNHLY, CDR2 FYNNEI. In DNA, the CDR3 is TGTGCCGGCAGTGTCGGAGGGGGAGGGTACAATGAGCAGTTCTTC. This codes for CAGSVGGGGYNEQFF. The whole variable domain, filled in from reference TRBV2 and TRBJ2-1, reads EPEVTQTPSHQVTQMGQEVILRCVPISNHLYFYWYRQILGQKVEFLVSFYNNEISEKSEIFDDQFSVERPDGSNFTLKIRSTKLEDSAMYFCAGSVGGGGYNEQFFGPGTRLTVL.

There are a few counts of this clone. DNA of the CDR3: TGTGCCAGCTCACCACCTGGGCAGGGGACCTACGAGCAGTACTTC. It yields the protein CASSPPGQGTYEQYF. This chain links TRBV18 with TRBJ2-7; D possibly corresponds to TRBD1 (6 bases). There are 15 residues in the CDR3. V dropped 0 bases and J dropped 2 bases, with 11 bases sitting between them. Germline lookup yields CDR1 KGHSH and CDR2 LQKENI.

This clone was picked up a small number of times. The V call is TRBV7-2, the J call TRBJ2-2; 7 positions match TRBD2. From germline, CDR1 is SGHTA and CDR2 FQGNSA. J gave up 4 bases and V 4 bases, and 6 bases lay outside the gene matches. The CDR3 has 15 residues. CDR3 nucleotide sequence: TGTGCCAGCAGCTCCGGACTAGTCGGCACCGGGGAGCTGTTTTTT. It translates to CASSSGLVGTGELFF.

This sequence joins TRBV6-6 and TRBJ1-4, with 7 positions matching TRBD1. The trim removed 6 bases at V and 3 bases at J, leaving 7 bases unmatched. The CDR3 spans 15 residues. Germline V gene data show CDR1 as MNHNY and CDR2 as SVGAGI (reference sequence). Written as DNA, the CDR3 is TGTGCCAGCAGCCAGACAGGGCTGGCTAATGAAAAACTGTTTTTT. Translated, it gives CASSQTGLANEKLFF.

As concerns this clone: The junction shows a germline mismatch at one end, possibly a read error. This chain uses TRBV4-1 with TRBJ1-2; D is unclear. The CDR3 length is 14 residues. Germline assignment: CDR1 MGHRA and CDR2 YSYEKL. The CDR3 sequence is CASSQEAVISGYPF. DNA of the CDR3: TGCGCCAGCAGCCAAGAAGCGGTAATCTCGGGCTACCCCTTC.

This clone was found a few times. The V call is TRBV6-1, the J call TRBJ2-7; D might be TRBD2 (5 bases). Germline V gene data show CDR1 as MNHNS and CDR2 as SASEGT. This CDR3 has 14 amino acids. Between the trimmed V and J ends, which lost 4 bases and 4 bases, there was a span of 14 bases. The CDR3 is CASSATTPGYEQYF. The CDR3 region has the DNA TGTGCCAGCAGTGCGACTACTCCTGGGTACGAGCAGTACTTC.

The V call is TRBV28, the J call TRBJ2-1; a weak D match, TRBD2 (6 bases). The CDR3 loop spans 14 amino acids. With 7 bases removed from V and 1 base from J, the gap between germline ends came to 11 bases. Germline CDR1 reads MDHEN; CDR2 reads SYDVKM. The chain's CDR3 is CASTPGGSYNEQFF. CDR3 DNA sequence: TGTGCCAGCACCCCTGGGGGGTCCTACAATGAGCAGTTCTTC.

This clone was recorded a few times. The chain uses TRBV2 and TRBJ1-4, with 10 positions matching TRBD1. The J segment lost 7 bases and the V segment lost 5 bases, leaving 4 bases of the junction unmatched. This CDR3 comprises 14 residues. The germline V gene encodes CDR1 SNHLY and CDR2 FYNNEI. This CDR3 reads CASSRDRGSEKLFF. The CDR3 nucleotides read TGTGCCAGCAGTAGGGACAGGGGTAGTGAAAAACTGTTTTTT.